This T cell receptor beta chain was identified during a study of shared clonotypes between healthy human individuals. The overall study: The cohort comprised a couple of women and a few men. Their ages spanned 18 to 49 years.

Authors' processing steps: Filtering differed, since immunoSEQ gave only junction sequences and no quality scores. Sequenced by immunoSEQ multiplex PCR; TCRdb stores in-frame clones only, minus some. The V and J calls and the clone size are those of that table, but D and trimming were determined from the DNA. The sample has some 490,000 clones, approximately 80% seen once; the top ten hold more than 10%. Recent vaccinations or acute infections were absent in the healthy HIV-negative adult donors. For unsorted samples, genomic DNA was extracted from approximately 90 million PBMCs. Trimming at V came to 10 bases and at J to 1 base, leaving 8 bases not matched to a gene. CDR3 length equals 14 residues. CDR1 is ENHRY and CDR2 is SYGVKD in the germline V gene.

The chain employs TRBV10-3 and TRBJ2-5, with 8 nucleotides matching TRBD1. The clonotype originates from a woman aged 40-49 years in good health. Some clones in this sample may be carry-over from other donors' samples. Sample: PBMCs. CDR3 sequence (DNA): TGTGCCACTAGATCCAGGGGGCTCCAAGAGACCCAGTACTTC. This sequence encodes CATRSRGLQETQYF.